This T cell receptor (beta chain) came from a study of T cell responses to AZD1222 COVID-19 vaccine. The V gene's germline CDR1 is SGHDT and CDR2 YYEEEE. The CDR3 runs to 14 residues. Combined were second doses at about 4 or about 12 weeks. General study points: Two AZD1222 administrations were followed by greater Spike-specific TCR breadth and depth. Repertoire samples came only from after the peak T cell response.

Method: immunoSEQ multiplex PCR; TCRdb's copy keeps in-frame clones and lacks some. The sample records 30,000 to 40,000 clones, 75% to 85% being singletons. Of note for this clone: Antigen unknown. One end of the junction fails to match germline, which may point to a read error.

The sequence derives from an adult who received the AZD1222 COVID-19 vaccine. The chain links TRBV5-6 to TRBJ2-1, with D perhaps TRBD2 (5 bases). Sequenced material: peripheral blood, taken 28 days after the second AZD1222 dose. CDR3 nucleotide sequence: TGTGCCAGCAGCCGCCGCGGGCCTACCCCGCTTGTCCTCTTC. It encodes CASSRRGPTPLVLF.